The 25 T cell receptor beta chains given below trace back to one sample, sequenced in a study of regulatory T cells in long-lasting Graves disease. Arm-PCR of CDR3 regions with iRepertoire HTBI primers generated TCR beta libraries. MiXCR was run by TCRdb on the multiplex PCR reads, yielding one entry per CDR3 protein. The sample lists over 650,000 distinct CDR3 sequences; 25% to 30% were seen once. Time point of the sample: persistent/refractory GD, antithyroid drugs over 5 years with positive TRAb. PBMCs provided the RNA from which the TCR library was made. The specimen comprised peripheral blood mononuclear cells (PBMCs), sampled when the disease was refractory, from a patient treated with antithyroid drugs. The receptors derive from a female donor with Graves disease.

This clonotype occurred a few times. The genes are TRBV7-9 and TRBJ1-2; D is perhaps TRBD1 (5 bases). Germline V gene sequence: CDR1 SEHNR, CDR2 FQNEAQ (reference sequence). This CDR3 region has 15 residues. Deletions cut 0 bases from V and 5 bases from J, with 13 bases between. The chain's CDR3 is CASSLATGPGYGYTF. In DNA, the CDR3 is TGTGCCAGCAGCTTAGCAACGGGACCTGGGTATGGCTACACCTTC.

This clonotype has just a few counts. Here the CDR3 reads CATSRDYGGRNEKLFF. CDR3 DNA sequence: TGTGCCACCAGCAGGGATTACGGGGGGCGGAATGAAAAACTGTTTTTT. The chain links TRBV15 to TRBJ1-4; possibly TRBD1 for D (6 bases). CDR1 and CDR2 (germline): LNHNV, YYDKDF (reference sequence). CDR3 length: 16 amino acids. Trimming removed 3 bases at V and 5 bases at J, with 16 bases between.

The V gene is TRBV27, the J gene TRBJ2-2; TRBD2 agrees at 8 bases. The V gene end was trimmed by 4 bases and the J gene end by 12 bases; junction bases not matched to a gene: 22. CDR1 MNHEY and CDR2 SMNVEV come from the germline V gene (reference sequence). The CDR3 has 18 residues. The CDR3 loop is CASSSLLSAGARLNQLFF. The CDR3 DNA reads TGTGCCAGCAGTTCCCTCTTGTCAGCGGGAGCCCGTCTTAATCAGCTGTTTTTT.

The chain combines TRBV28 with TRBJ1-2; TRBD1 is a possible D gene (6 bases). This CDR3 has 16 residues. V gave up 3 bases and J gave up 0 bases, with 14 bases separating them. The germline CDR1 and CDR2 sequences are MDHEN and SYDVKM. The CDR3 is CASSFEGGKTNYGYTF. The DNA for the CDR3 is TGTGCCAGCAGTTTCGAGGGGGGTAAAACTAACTATGGCTACACCTTC.

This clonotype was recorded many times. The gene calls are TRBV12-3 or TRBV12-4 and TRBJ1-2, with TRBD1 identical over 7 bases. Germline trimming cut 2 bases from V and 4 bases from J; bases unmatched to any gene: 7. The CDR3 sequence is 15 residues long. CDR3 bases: TGTGCCAGCAGTTTACAACAGGGGTCCGGCTATGGCTACACCTTC. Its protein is CASSLQQGSGYGYTF.

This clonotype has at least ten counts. CDR3 in DNA: TGTGCCAGCAAAACAGGGAACTATGGCTACACCTTC. Translating gives CASKTGNYGYTF. The V gene is TRBV28, the J gene TRBJ1-2, with D perhaps TRBD1 (6 bases). CDR1 is MDHEN, CDR2 SYDVKM, per germline. CDR3 length: 12 amino acids. V lost 7 bases, J lost 2 bases, and 8 bases lay in between.

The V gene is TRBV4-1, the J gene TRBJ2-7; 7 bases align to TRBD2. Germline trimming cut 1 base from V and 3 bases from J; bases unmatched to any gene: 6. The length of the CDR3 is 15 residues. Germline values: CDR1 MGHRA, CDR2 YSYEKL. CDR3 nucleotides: TGCGCCAGCAGCCAAGTGGGCGGGAGTGTCTACGAGCAGTACTTC. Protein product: CASSQVGGSVYEQYF.

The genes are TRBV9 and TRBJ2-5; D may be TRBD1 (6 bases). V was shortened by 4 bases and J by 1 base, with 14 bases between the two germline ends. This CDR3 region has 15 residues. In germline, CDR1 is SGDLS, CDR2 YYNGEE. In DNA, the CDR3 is TGTGCCAGCAGCCCCAGGGGAGACAGCCAAGAGACCCAGTACTTC. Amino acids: CASSPRGDSQETQYF.

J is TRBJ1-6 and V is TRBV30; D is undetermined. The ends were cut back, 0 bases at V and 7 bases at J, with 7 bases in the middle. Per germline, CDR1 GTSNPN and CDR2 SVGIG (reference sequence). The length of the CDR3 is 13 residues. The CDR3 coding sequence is TGTGCCTGGAGTGTTTCGGAGAATTCACCCCTCCACTTT. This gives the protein CAWSVSENSPLHF.

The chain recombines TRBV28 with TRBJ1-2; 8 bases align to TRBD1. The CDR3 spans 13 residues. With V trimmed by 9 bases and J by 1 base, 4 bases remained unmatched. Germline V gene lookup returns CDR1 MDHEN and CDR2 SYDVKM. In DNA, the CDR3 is TGTGCCAGTTCGACAGGGGTTAACTATGGCTACACCTTC. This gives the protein CASSTGVNYGYTF.

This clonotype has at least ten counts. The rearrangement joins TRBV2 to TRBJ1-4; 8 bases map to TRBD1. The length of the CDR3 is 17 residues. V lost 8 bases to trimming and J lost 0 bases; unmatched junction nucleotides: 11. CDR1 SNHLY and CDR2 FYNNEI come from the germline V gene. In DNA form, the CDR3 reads TGTGCCAGCCAAATTGACAGGGGAAAGGCAACTAATGAAAAACTGTTTTTT. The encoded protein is CASQIDRGKATNEKLFF.

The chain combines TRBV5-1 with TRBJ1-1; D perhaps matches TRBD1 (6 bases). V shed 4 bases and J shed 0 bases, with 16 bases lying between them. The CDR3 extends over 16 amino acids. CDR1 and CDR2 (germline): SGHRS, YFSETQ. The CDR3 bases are TGCGCCAGCAGCGGAACAGGGTTAGAGATGAACACTGAAGCTTTCTTT. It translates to CASSGTGLEMNTEAFF. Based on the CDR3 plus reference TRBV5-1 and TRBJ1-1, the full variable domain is KAGVTQTPRYLIKTRGQQVTLSCSPISGHRSVSWYQQTPGQGLQFLFEYFSETQRNKGNFPGRFSGRQFSNSRSEMNVSTLELGDSALYLCASSGTGLEMNTEAFFGQGTRLTVV.

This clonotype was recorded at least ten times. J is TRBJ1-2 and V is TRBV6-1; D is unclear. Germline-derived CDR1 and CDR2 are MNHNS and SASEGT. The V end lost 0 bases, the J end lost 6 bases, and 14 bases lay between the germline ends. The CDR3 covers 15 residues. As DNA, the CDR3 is TGTGCCAGCAGTGAAGCCGGGAGGTTAGTGAATGGCTACACCTTC. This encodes CASSEAGRLVNGYTF.

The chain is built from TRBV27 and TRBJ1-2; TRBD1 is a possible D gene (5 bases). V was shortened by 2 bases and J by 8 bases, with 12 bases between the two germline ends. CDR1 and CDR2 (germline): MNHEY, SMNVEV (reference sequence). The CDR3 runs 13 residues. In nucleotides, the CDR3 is TGTGCCAGCAGTTTAACCCAGGGAGGCGGCTACACCTTC. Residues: CASSLTQGGGYTF.

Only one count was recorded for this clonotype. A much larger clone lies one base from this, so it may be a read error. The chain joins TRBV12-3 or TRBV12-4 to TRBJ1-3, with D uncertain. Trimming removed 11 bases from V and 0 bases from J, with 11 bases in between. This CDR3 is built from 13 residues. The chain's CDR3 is CAGISDSGNTIYF. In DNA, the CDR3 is TGTGCCGGCATCAGTGACTCTGGAAACACCATATATTTT.

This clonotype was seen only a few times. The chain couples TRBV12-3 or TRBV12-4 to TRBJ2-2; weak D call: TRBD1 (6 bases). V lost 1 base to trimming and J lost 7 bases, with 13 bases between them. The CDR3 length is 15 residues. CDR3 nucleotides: TGTGCCAGCAGTTTAGGTCAGGGGCAACGCGGGGAGCTGTTTTTT. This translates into CASSLGQGQRGELFF.

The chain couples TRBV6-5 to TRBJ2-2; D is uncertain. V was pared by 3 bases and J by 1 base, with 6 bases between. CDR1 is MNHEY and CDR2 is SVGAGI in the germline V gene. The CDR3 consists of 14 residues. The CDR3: CASSYEVNTGELFF. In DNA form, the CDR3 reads TGTGCCAGCAGTTATGAGGTGAACACCGGGGAGCTGTTTTTT.

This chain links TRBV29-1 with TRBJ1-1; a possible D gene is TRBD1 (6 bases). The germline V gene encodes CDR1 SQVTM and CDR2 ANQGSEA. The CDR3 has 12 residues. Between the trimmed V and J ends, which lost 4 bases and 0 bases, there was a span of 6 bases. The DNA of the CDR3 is TGCAGCGTTGGGACAGTGAACACTGAAGCTTTCTTT. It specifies CSVGTVNTEAFF.

For the CDR3, the DNA is TGTGCCAGCAGGACACTAGTTTGGGACATTCAGTACTTC. The encoded protein is CASRTLVWDIQYF. The chain employs TRBV6-1 and TRBJ2-4; TRBD2 is a possible D gene (5 bases). Trimming removed 6 bases from V and 8 bases from J, with 14 bases in between. CDR1 and CDR2 (germline): MNHNS, SASEGT. The CDR3 extends over 13 amino acids.

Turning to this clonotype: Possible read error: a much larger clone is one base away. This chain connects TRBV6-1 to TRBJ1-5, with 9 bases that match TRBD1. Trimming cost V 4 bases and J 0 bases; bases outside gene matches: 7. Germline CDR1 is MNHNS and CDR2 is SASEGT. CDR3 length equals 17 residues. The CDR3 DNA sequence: TGTGCCAGCAGTGGGGCGACAGGGGGTTATAGCAATCAGCCCCAGCATTTT. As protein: CASSGATGGYSNQPQHF.

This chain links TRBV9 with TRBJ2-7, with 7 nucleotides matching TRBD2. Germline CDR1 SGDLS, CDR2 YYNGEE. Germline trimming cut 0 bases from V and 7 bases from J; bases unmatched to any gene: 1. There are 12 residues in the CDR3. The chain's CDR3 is CASSVVGGEQYF. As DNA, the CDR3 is TGTGCCAGCAGCGTAGTGGGGGGGGAGCAGTACTTC.

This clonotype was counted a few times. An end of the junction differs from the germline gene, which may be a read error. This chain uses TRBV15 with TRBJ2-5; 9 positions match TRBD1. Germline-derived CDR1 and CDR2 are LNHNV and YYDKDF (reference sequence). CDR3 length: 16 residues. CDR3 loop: CAASSPTPGQGETQYF. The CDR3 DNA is TGTGCCGCCAGCAGCCCCACCCCGGGACAGGGAGAGACCCAGTACTTC.

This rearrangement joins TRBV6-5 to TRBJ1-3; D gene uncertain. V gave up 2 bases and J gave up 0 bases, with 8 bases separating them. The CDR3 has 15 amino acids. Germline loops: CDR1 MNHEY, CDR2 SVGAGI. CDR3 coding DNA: TGTGCCAGCAGTTACGGAGCCCCCTCTGGAAACACCATATATTTT. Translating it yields CASSYGAPSGNTIYF.

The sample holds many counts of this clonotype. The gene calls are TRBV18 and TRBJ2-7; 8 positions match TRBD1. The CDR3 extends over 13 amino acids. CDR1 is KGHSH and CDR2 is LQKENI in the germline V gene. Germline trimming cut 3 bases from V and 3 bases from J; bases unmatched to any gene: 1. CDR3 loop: CASSPGTGYEQYF. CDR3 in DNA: TGTGCCAGCTCACCCGGGACAGGCTACGAGCAGTACTTC. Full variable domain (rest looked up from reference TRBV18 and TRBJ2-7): NAGVMQNPRHLVRRRGQEARLRCSPMKGHSHVYWYRQLPEEGLKFMVYLQKENIIDESGMPKERFSAEFPKEGPSILRIQQVVRGDSAAYFCASSPGTGYEQYFGPGTRLTVT.

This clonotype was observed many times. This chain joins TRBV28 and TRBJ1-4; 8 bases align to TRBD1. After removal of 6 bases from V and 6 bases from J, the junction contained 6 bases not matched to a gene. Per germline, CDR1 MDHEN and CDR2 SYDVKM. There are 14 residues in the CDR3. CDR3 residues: CASRPDRAYEKLFF. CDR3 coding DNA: TGTGCCAGCAGGCCGGACAGGGCATATGAAAAACTGTTTTTT. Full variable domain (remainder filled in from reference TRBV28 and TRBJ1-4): DVKVTQSSRYLVKRTGEKVFLECVQDMDHENMFWYRQDPGLGLRLIYFSYDVKMKEKGDIPEGYSVSREKKERFSLILESASTNQTSMYLCASRPDRAYEKLFFGSGTQLSVL.